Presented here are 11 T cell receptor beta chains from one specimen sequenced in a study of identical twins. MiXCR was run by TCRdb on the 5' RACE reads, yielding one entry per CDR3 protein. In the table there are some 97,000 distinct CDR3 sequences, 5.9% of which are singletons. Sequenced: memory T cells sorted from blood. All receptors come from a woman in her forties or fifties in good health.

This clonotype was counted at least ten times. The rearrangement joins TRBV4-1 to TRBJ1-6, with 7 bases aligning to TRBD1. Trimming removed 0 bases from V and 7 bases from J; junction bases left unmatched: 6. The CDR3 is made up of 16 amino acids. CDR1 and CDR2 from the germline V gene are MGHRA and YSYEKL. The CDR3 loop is CASSQEGGQINSPLHF. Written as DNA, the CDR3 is TGCGCCAGCAGCCAAGAGGGGGGACAGATCAATTCACCCCTCCACTTT.

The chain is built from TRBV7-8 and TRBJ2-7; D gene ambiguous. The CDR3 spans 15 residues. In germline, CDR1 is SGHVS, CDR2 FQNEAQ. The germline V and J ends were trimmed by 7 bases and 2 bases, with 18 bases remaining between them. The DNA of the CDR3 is TGTGCCAGCAATCCCTCACGGACGCCCCCCTACGAGCAGTACGTC. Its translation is CASNPSRTPPYEQYV.

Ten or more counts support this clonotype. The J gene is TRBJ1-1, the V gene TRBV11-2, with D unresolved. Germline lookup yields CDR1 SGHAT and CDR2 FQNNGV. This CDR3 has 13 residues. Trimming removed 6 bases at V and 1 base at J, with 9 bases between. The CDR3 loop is CASRPLKNTEAFF. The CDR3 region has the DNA TGTGCCAGCAGACCACTCAAGAACACTGAAGCTTTCTTT.

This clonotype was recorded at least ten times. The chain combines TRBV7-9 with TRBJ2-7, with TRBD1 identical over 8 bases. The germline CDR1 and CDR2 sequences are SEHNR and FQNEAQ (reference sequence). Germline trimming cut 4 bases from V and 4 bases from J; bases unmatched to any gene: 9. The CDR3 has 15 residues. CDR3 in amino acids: CASSSRTGQGYEQYF. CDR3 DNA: TGTGCCAGCAGCTCCCGCACCGGACAGGGATACGAGCAGTACTTC. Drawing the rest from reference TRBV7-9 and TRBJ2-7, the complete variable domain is DTGVSQNPRHKITKRGQNVTFRCDPISEHNRLYWYRQTLGQGPEFLTYFQNEAQLEKSRLLSDRFSAERPKGSFSTLEIQRTEQGDSAMYLCASSSRTGQGYEQYFGPGTRLTVT.

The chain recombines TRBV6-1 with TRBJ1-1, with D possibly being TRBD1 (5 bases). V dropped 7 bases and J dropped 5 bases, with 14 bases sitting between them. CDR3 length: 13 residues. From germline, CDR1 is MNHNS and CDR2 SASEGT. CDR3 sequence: CASKNAGGTEAFF. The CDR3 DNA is TGTGCCAGCAAGAACGCGGGGGGAACTGAAGCTTTCTTT.

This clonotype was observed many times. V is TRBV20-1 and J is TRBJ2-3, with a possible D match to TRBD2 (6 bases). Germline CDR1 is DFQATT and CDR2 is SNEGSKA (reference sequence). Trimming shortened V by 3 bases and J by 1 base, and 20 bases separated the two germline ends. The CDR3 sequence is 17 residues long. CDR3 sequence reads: CSASSLTSRFGTDTQYF. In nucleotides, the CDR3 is TGCAGTGCTAGTTCCCTGACTAGTCGGTTCGGCACAGATACGCAGTATTTT.

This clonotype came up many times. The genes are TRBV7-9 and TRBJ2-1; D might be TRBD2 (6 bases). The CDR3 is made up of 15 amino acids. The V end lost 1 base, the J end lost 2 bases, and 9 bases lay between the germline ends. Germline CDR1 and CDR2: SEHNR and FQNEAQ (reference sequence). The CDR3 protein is CASSLDGRTYNEQFF. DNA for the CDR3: TGTGCCAGCAGCTTAGACGGGAGAACCTACAATGAGCAGTTCTTC.

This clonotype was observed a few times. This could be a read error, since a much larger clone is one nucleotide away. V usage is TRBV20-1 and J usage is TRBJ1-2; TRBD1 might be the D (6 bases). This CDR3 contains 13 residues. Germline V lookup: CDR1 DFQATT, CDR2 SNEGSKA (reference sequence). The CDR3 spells CSAIKGGGNGYPF. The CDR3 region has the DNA TGCAGTGCTATAAAGGGAGGGGGTAATGGCTACCCCTTC.

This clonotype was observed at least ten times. CDR3 protein: CASSTQRTDSKAFF. CDR3 nucleotide sequence: TGTGCCAGCAGCACACAACGGACAGACTCAAAAGCTTTCTTT. The chain couples TRBV3-1 to TRBJ1-1; D is perhaps TRBD1 (6 bases). This CDR3 is 14 amino acids long. The V and J ends lost 5 bases and 9 bases respectively, with 19 bases between them. Germline lookup yields CDR1 LGHDT and CDR2 YNNKEL (reference sequence).

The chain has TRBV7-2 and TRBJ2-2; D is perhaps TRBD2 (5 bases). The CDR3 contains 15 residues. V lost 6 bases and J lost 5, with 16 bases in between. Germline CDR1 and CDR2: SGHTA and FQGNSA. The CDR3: CASRSGPGSTGELFF. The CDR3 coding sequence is TGTGCCAGCAGATCTGGGCCGGGATCAACCGGGGAGCTGTTTTTT.

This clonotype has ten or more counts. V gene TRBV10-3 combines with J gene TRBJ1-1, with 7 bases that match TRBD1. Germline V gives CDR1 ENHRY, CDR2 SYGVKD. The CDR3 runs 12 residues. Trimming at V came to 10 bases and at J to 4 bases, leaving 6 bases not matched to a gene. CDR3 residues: CATKQGSTEAFF. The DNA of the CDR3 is TGTGCCACCAAACAGGGGAGCACTGAAGCTTTCTTT.